Listed below are T cell receptor beta chains from one sample, sequenced in a study of blood T cells in healthy people across ages. From the 5' RACE reads, TCRdb called clonotypes with MiXCR, one entry per CDR3 protein. Of about 700,000 distinct CDR3 sequences listed, about 32% are singletons. The source material was blood. These receptor sequences come from a woman of 80 years or more in good health. Each CDR3 is given with its conserved first and last residue. The D gene is left open where the match is weak. Clone size is given for some rows only: seen once, a few or many times, or a class if the clone is expanded.

v_gene: TRBV2
abundance: -
j_gene: TRBJ1-4
d_gene: TRBD1
len: 16
CDR3aa: CVSSDQPGQLNEKLFF
CDR3nt: TGTGTCAGCAGTGACCAGCCGGGACAGCTTAATGAAAAACTGTTTTTT

v_gene: TRBV20-1
abundance: -
j_gene: TRBJ2-1
d_gene: TRBD1
len: 14
CDR3aa: CSASGGTGLDEQFF
CDR3nt: TGCAGTGCTAGTGGGGGGACAGGGTTGGATGAGCAGTTCTTC

v_gene: TRBV29-1
abundance: few
j_gene: TRBJ1-1
d_gene: -
len: 16
CDR3aa: CSVGGGTPATDTEAFF
CDR3nt: TGCAGCGTTGGAGGGGGGACGCCAGCAACGGACACTGAAGCTTTCTTT

v_gene: TRBV18
abundance: many
j_gene: TRBJ2-7
d_gene: -
len: 14
CDR3aa: CASSTAGQTYEQYF
CDR3nt: TGTGCCAGCTCGACGGCTGGCCAAACCTACGAGCAGTACTTC

v_gene: TRBV10-3
abundance: -
j_gene: TRBJ2-5
d_gene: -
len: 13
CDR3aa: CAISARVTETQYF
CDR3nt: TGTGCCATCAGTGCGAGGGTAACGGAGACCCAGTACTTC

v_gene: TRBV6-5
abundance: many
j_gene: TRBJ2-7
d_gene: -
len: 12
CDR3aa: CASISTAYEQYF
CDR3nt: TGTGCCAGCATCTCTACCGCCTACGAGCAGTACTTC

v_gene: TRBV27
abundance: -
j_gene: TRBJ2-1
d_gene: TRBD1
len: 16
CDR3aa: CASRPYGQGVENEQFF
CDR3nt: TGTGCCAGCAGACCCTACGGACAGGGGGTAGAAAATGAGCAGTTCTTC

v_gene: TRBV10-3
abundance: -
j_gene: TRBJ2-5
d_gene: TRBD1
len: 15
CDR3aa: CAISESGTGKETQYF
CDR3nt: TGTGCCATCAGTGAGTCGGGGACAGGGAAGGAGACCCAGTACTTC

v_gene: TRBV6-2/TRBV6-3
abundance: many
j_gene: TRBJ1-2
d_gene: -
len: 11
CDR3aa: CASCEAYGYTF
CDR3nt: TGTGCCAGCTGCGAGGCCTATGGCTACACCTTC

v_gene: TRBV11-1
abundance: few
j_gene: TRBJ1-1
d_gene: -
len: 19
CDR3aa: CASSQQRGVGEGMNTEAFF
CDR3nt: TGTGCCAGCAGCCAACAAAGAGGGGTAGGGGAGGGGATGAACACTGAAGCTTTCTTT

v_gene: TRBV21-1
abundance: few
j_gene: TRBJ1-5
d_gene: -
len: 16
CDR3aa: CASSKSGTGETQPQHF
CDR3nt: TGTGCCAGCAGCAAGTCCGGGACAGGGGAGACTCAGCCCCAGCATTTT